The 21 T cell receptor beta chains given below trace back to one sample, sequenced in a study of immune characteristics of hereditary and idiopathic chronic pancreatitis. Sequenced by immunoSEQ multiplex PCR; TCRdb stores in-frame clones only, minus some. The sample lists 13,000 to 15,000 clones, about 70% occurring once. The pancreas tissue came from patients undergoing total pancreatectomy with islet autotransplantation. The sample was pancreas tissue with hereditary chronic pancreatitis. All receptors come from a human donor with chronic pancreatitis.

This clone showed up just once. This sequence joins TRBV5-5 and TRBJ2-3; TRBD1 matches 7 bases. Germline V gene sequence: CDR1 SGHKS, CDR2 YYEKEE (reference sequence). V shed 4 bases and J 6 bases; nucleotides not matched to a gene: 14. This CDR3 comprises 16 residues. CDR3 DNA: TGTGCCAGCAGCCCCGAAGCTGTACAGGGGTCGGATACGCAGTATTTT. It codes for CASSPEAVQGSDTQYF.

The V call is TRBV30, the J call TRBJ1-2; D gene uncertain. V was cut by 3 bases and J by 8 bases, with 13 bases left in between. This CDR3 has 12 amino acids. From germline, CDR1 is GTSNPN and CDR2 SVGIG (reference sequence). The CDR3 is CAWSEWTGGYTF. CDR3 in DNA: TGTGCCTGGAGCGAGTGGACTGGCGGCTACACCTTC.

The J gene is TRBJ1-5, the V gene TRBV6-5; TRBD1 might be the D (6 bases). There are 14 residues in the CDR3. V lost 0 bases to trimming and J lost 7 bases, with 10 bases between them. The germline CDR1 and CDR2 sequences are MNHEY and SVGAGI. For the CDR3, the DNA is TGTGCCAGCAGTTACTCGACAGGTAACCAGCCCCAGCATTTT. Translated: CASSYSTGNQPQHF.

The CDR3 DNA reads as TGCGCCAGCAGCTGGCGAGGGGGCGATGGCTACACCTTC. Translating it yields CASSWRGGDGYTF. This rearrangement joins TRBV5-1 to TRBJ1-2, with TRBD1 matching over 7 bases. Germline V gene sequence: CDR1 SGHRS, CDR2 YFSETQ. Trimming removed 3 bases from V and 6 bases from J; junction bases left unmatched: 5. The CDR3 loop spans 13 amino acids.

This chain joins TRBV5-8 and TRBJ1-2; D gene uncertain. Germline-derived CDR1 and CDR2 are SGHTS and YDEGEE. The length of the CDR3 is 12 residues. The V and J ends lost 4 bases and 8 bases respectively, with 12 bases between them. The CDR3 spells CASSPNNGGYTF. Written as DNA, the CDR3 is TGTGCCAGCAGCCCGAATAACGGAGGCTACACCTTC.

With respect to this clone: Compared with germline, one end of the junction differs, possibly owing to a read error. The chain is built from TRBV14 and TRBJ2-1; 13 bases are shared with TRBD2. The CDR3 contains 15 residues. The germline CDR1 and CDR2 sequences are SGHDN and FVKESK. In nucleotides, the CDR3 is TGTGCCAGCAGCCAAACCGGGACTAGCGGGACCTCCGGGGTCTTC. It specifies CASSQTGTSGTSGVF.

V gene TRBV5-1 combines with J gene TRBJ1-4; TRBD1 might be the D (5 bases). Germline assignment: CDR1 SGHRS and CDR2 YFSETQ. The germline V and J ends were trimmed by 0 bases and 6 bases, with 9 bases remaining between them. This CDR3 contains 14 residues. CDR3 region: CASSLGGGYEKLFF. The CDR3, as DNA: TGCGCCAGCAGCTTGGGCGGGGGGTATGAAAAACTGTTTTTT.

Notes on this clone: This CDR3 is also generated by other DNA sequences in the sample. The chain is built from TRBV18 and TRBJ2-3; 8 bases match TRBD2. This CDR3 has 17 amino acids. Germline values: CDR1 KGHSH, CDR2 LQKENI. Losses at the gene ends were 6 bases for V and 6 bases for J; bases not matched to a gene: 17. Here the CDR3 reads CASSRVASSGQEDTQYF. CDR3 sequence (DNA): TGTGCCAGCTCTCGTGTAGCCTCTAGCGGGCAGGAGGATACGCAGTATTTT.

This clone appeared a few times. The CDR3 DNA is TGTGCCAGCCGGATGGGCGAAAACTATGGCTACACCTTC. Protein sequence: CASRMGENYGYTF. The chain joins TRBV6-5 to TRBJ1-2; no reliable D call. Germline CDR1 and CDR2: MNHEY and SVGAGI. V was shortened by 8 bases and J by 2 bases, with 12 bases between the two germline ends. CDR3 length equals 13 residues.

The CDR3 protein is CATSRDLSGPLETQYF. The DNA of the CDR3 is TGTGCCACCAGCAGAGATCTGTCGGGGCCTCTAGAGACCCAGTACTTC. The chain has TRBV15 and TRBJ2-5, with D perhaps TRBD1 or TRBD2 (5 bases each). V lost 0 bases to trimming and J lost 4 bases, with 15 bases between them. Germline-derived CDR1 and CDR2 are LNHNV and YYDKDF (reference sequence). The CDR3 runs to 16 residues.

By share of the sample, this clone is medium-sized. V gene TRBV30 combines with J gene TRBJ1-2, with unresolved D. The CDR3 runs to 11 residues. Germline-derived CDR1 and CDR2 are GTSNPN and SVGIG (reference sequence). Trimming removed 5 bases from V and 3 bases from J, with 7 bases in between. The CDR3 protein is CAWQPHYGYTF. The CDR3 DNA reads TGTGCCTGGCAGCCCCACTATGGCTACACCTTC.

This chain connects TRBV15 to TRBJ1-3; the D is unclear. Trimming pared 2 bases from V and 0 bases from J, leaving 17 bases between. This CDR3 is built from 18 residues. Germline V gives CDR1 LNHNV, CDR2 YYDKDF (reference sequence). CDR3: CATSRSPALRGSGNTIYF. CDR3 sequence (DNA): TGTGCCACCAGCAGATCGCCGGCTTTGCGGGGCTCTGGAAACACCATATATTTT.

The chain links TRBV11-1 to TRBJ1-6; 10 bases line up with TRBD1. Germline V CDR1 and CDR2: SGHAT, FQDESV (reference sequence). Trimming took 2 bases from V and 9 from J; bases not matched to a gene: 7. This CDR3 region has 16 residues. In DNA form, the CDR3 reads TGTGCCAGCAGCTTATGTAGGGACAGGGGTACTTCACCCCTCCACTTT. It is translated as CASSLCRDRGTSPLHF.

This clone occurred once. The chain combines TRBV4-1 with TRBJ2-5; 9 bases are a match to TRBD2. Germline CDR1 and CDR2: MGHRA and YSYEKL. The J segment lost 5 bases and the V segment lost 4 bases, leaving 8 bases of the junction unmatched. The CDR3 consists of 15 residues. The CDR3 sequence: CASSRLPGLAETQYF. In nucleotides, the CDR3 is TGCGCCAGCAGCCGCCTCCCGGGACTAGCCGAGACCCAGTACTTC.

This clone was picked up a small number of times. This chain links TRBV6-5 with TRBJ2-7; unclear D gene. Trimming took 7 bases from V and 2 from J, leaving 18 bases between them. The V gene's germline CDR1 is MNHEY and CDR2 SVGAGI. This CDR3 spans 15 amino acids. The CDR3 loop reads CASTRLADGTYEQYF. Written as DNA, the CDR3 is TGTGCCAGCACTCGCCTCGCGGACGGTACCTACGAGCAGTACTTC.

The chain is built from TRBV3-1 (or the pseudogene TRBV3-2) and TRBJ1-2; D perhaps matches TRBD1 (6 bases). This CDR3 comprises 15 residues. Trimming took 0 bases from V and 4 from J, leaving 12 bases between them. CDR1 is LGHDT and CDR2 is YNNKEL in the germline V gene (reference sequence). In nucleotides, the CDR3 is TGTGCCAGCAGCCAAGATGCGGGGGCATTCTATGGCTACACCTTC. Amino acids: CASSQDAGAFYGYTF.

The chain links TRBV29-1 to TRBJ2-1; 9 bases line up with TRBD2. CDR1 is SQVTM, CDR2 ANQGSEA, per germline. V lost 2 bases, J lost 10 bases, and 9 bases stayed unmatched. The CDR3 spans 14 residues. CDR3 loop: CSVEYSSGNWEQFF. The CDR3 nucleotides read TGCAGCGTTGAATATTCTAGCGGGAATTGGGAGCAGTTCTTC.

The genes are TRBV28 and TRBJ2-4; tentatively, D is TRBD1 or TRBD2 (5 bases each). The CDR3 has 14 residues. Germline V gives CDR1 MDHEN, CDR2 SYDVKM. With 9 bases removed from V and 11 bases from J, the gap between germline ends came to 23 bases. CDR3 amino acids: CASTSTGARPFQYF. In DNA form, the CDR3 reads TGTGCCAGTACAAGCACCGGGGCCCGTCCATTTCAGTACTTC.

This chain joins TRBV18 and TRBJ2-3; the match to TRBD2 covers 10 bases. The V gene's germline CDR1 is KGHSH and CDR2 LQKENI. Trimming at V came to 6 bases and at J to 6 bases, leaving 6 bases not matched to a gene. This CDR3 comprises 14 residues. DNA for the CDR3: TGTGCCAGCTCTCAGGGACTAGCGAAGGATACGCAGTATTTT. Residues: CASSQGLAKDTQYF.

This sequence joins TRBV2 and TRBJ2-1; the D gene is possibly TRBD2 (5 bases). The CDR3 loop spans 13 amino acids. Per the germline V gene, CDR1 is SNHLY and CDR2 is FYNNEI. Deletions cut 4 bases from V and 7 bases from J, with 11 bases between. The DNA of the CDR3 is TGTGCCAGCAGTGTCGAGGGCCGGAATGAGCAGTTCTTC. It specifies CASSVEGRNEQFF.

V and J are TRBV5-8 and TRBJ2-3; D assignment may be TRBD1 or TRBD2 (6 bases each). Trimming pared 4 bases from V and 2 bases from J, leaving 17 bases between. Looked up from germline, CDR1 is SGHTS and CDR2 is YDEGEE. The length of the CDR3 is 16 residues. CDR3 in amino acids: CASSQRGAGATDTQYF. CDR3 bases: TGTGCCAGCAGCCAAAGGGGGGCAGGGGCCACAGATACGCAGTATTTT.